This paragraph covers one T cell receptor beta chain sequence. The antigen remains undetermined. Germline values: CDR1 LNHDA, CDR2 SQIVND (reference sequence). The CDR3 contains 14 residues. V was pared by 3 bases and J by 4 bases, with 12 bases between. Profiled with immunoSEQ multiplex PCR; TCRdb holds only in-frame clones, not every one. This table has about 280,000 clones, over 75% appearing once. This sample stems from a study of cytomegalovirus exposure and HLA in healthy donors. Study context: The same platform was used for the roughly 120 validation repertoires as for the approximately 630 first-cohort repertoires, as reported in a later analysis.

Overall study results and limits: Rare sequences made up most TCRs, while some public TCRs were found in many donors. TCR beta chains numbering more than 150 were designated cytomegalovirus-associated. According to a subsequent analysis, TCR clusters from the first cohort were inclined to appear together in the roughly 130 validation repertoires.

V usage is TRBV19 and J usage is TRBJ1-2; D is uncertain. Sequencing was done on a sample of PBMCs. This sequence was found in a woman aged 18-35 years in good health and CMV-seronegative. This CDR3 is CASSIEGARYGYTF. As DNA, the CDR3 is TGTGCCAGTAGTATTGAGGGCGCCCGCTATGGCTACACCTTC.